This T cell receptor (beta chain) was sequenced during a study of blood T cell repertoires in COVID-19. Study-level background: Material from acute and convalescent COVID-19 was sourced from the United States, Italy and Spain. Nucleic acid was either cDNA or gDNA, and it came from T cells, B-cell-depleted T cells, or PBMCs.

Original analysis: Estimates of nucleated cell counts were drawn from the amplification of reference gene primers. Method: immunoSEQ multiplex PCR; TCRdb's copy keeps in-frame clones and lacks some. The V and J calls and the clone size are those of that table, but D and trimming were determined from the DNA. The sample lists 80,000 to 100,000 clones, approximately 90% seen once, with approximately 1.5% in the top ten. The V and J ends lost 2 bases and 6 bases, in that order; junction bases with no gene match: 17. The V gene's germline CDR1 is SNHLY and CDR2 FYNNEI. The CDR3 extends over 19 amino acids.

The chain is built from TRBV2 and TRBJ2-3, with TRBD2 matching over 10 bases. The receptor was isolated from a man aged 60 to 69 with acute or convalescent COVID-19. Specimen: peripheral blood. The CDR3 loop is CASSERAPSGGSVVDTQYF. The CDR3 nucleotides read TGTGCCAGCAGTGAAAGGGCCCCTAGCGGGGGATCGGTGGTGGATACGCAGTATTTT.